The 4 T cell receptor beta chains below were found in one sample sequenced in a study of human CD8 memory T cell subsets. TCR beta libraries were made by UMI-labeled 5' RACE. TCRdb reprocessed the 5' RACE reads, keeping one entry per CDR3 protein, no DNA. Its clone listing holds around 10,000 distinct CDR3 sequences. The sample was CD8+ stem-like memory T cells (TSCM and TCM) sorted from PBMCs. Subset specified: stem-like memory CD8 T cells (TSTEM), CCR7+ PD-1- TIGIT-. Every receptor here comes from a human donor in good health.

CDR3 region: CASSRREAGEGQINEQFF. The genes are TRBV4-3 and TRBJ2-1; TCRdb designates TRBD2, a call that cannot be tested without DNA. The CDR3 covers 18 residues. Germline V gene lookup returns CDR1 LGHNA and CDR2 YSLEER.

The chain recombines TRBV10-1 with TRBJ1-6. Germline CDR1 is WNHNN and CDR2 is SYGVQD (reference sequence). The CDR3 spans 14 residues. CDR3 protein: CASSERGLGSPLHF.

This chain uses TRBV2 with TRBJ2-2. The CDR3 spans 14 residues. CDR1 SNHLY and CDR2 FYNNEI come from the germline V gene. The CDR3: CASSESFNTGELFF.

The chain employs TRBV4-3 and TRBJ1-1. CDR1 LGHNA and CDR2 YSLEER come from the germline V gene. The CDR3 runs to 14 residues. The CDR3 sequence is CASSQDQRDTEAFF.